The sequence of this T cell receptor beta chain was determined in a study of beta chain features in type 1 diabetes. Study results and caveats: Type 1 diabetes patients showed a moderate but significant shortening of TCRB CDR3s in all four CD4+ subsets.

The entirety of the isolated RNA underwent reverse transcription, so expressed TCRB transcripts were sequenced. Generated by immunoSEQ multiplex PCR, the TCRdb table keeps only in-frame clones and is missing some. Of a few hundred thousand clones in the sample, around 16% are singletons; the top ten hold around 0.015%. With regard to this clone: Its antigen is as yet unknown.

Trimming took 4 bases from V and 1 from J; bases not matched to a gene: 9. Looked up from germline, CDR1 is SGHRS and CDR2 is YFSETQ. This CDR3 has 16 residues. The sample was naive CD4+ T cells from blood. V is TRBV5-1 and J is TRBJ2-3, with TRBD1 matching over 7 bases. This TCR derives from a man between 18 and 35 years old with type 1 diabetes. The CDR3 here is CASSPPAGGGTDTQYF. The CDR3 DNA sequence: TGCGCCAGCAGCCCCCCGGCAGGGGGTGGCACAGATACGCAGTATTTT.